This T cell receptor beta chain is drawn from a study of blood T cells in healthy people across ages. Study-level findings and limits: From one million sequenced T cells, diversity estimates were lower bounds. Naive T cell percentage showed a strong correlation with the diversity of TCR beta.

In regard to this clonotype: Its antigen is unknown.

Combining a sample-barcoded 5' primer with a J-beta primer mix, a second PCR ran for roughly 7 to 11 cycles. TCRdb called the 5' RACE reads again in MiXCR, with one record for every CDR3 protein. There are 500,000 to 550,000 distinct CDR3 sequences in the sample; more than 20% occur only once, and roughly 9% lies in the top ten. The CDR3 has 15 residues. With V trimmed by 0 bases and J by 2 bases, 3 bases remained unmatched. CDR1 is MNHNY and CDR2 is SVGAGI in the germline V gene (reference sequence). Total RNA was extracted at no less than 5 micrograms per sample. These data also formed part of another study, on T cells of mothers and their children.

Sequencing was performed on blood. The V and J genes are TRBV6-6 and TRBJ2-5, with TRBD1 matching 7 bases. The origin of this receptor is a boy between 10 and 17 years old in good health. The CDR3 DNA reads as TGTGCCAGCAGTTACTCGACGGGACAGCAAGAGACCCAGTACTTC. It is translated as CASSYSTGQQETQYF.